These T cell receptor beta chains were read from a single sample in a study of OX40 agonist ivuxolimab in advanced cancers. Assay: immunoSEQ multiplex PCR; the TCRdb copy retains only in-frame clones and omits some. The repertoire holds 55,000 to 80,000 clones, with roughly 86% as singletons. Specimen: CD4+ or CD8+ T cells sorted from blood, collected in a trial of the OX40 agonist ivuxolimab. The receptor source for this set is an adult with an advanced solid tumor such as melanoma, head and neck, liver or kidney cancer. Both conserved end residues are part of each CDR3. The D gene is left open where the match is weak. The size field is filled for only some rows; it gives once, few, many or a size class.

D,size,J,length,V,CDR3,DNA
-,-,TRBJ1-6,12,TRBV28,CASDGGPSPLHF,TGTGCCAGCGACGGGGGGCCTTCACCCCTCCACTTT
-,once,TRBJ2-5,14,TRBV7-9,CASSVSGQQETQYF,TGTGCCAGCAGCGTGTCCGGTCAACAAGAGACCCAGTACTTC
-,-,TRBJ1-5,13,TRBV28,CASMGQYNQPQHF,TGTGCCAGCATGGGGCAGTACAATCAGCCCCAGCATTTT
-,-,TRBJ1-2,14,TRBV5-1,CASSSPGPFYGYTF,TGCGCCAGCAGCTCTCCGGGCCCCTTCTATGGCTACACCTTC
TRBD2,-,TRBJ2-1,18,TRBV7-3,CASSIGTSGRALRNEQFF,TGTGCCAGCAGCATCGGGACTAGCGGGAGGGCCCTCCGGAATGAGCAGTTCTTC
-,-,TRBJ1-2,14,TRBV5-4,CASTQGGANYGYTF,TGTGCCAGCACCCAAGGAGGGGCCAACTATGGCTACACCTTC
-,-,TRBJ1-4,14,TRBV7-9,CASSFGGANEKLFF,TGTGCCAGCAGCTTTGGCGGGGCTAATGAAAAACTGTTTTTT
-,-,TRBJ2-1,14,TRBV4-2,CASTLYRNYDEQFF,TGTGCCAGCACCCTATACCGCAATTACGATGAGCAGTTCTTC
-,-,TRBJ2-3,14,TRBV18,CASSPSSSTDTQYF,TGTGCCAGCTCACCTTCTAGCAGCACAGATACGCAGTATTTT
TRBD1,-,TRBJ1-4,16,TRBV4-3,CASSQGSRGLGEKLFF,TGCGCCAGCAGCCAAGGTTCAAGGGGGCTCGGTGAAAAACTGTTTTTT
-,-,TRBJ2-1,15,TRBV9,CASSVVPGRYNEQFF,TGTGCCAGCAGCGTAGTTCCAGGAAGGTACAATGAGCAGTTCTTC
TRBD1,-,TRBJ2-5,17,TRBV27,CASSLSGPFAQGKTQYF,TGTGCCAGCAGTTTATCGGGCCCGTTCGCACAGGGGAAGACCCAGTACTTC
TRBD2,-,TRBJ2-5,18,TRBV5-4,CASSFRAGDFGGVQTQYF,TGTGCCAGCAGCTTCAGAGCGGGAGATTTCGGTGGGGTACAGACCCAGTACTTC
-,-,TRBJ1-1,14,TRBV7-2,CASSLEKMNTEAFF,TGTGCCAGCAGCTTAGAGAAGATGAACACTGAAGCTTTCTTT
-,-,TRBJ2-5,13,TRBV7-2,CASSPPLSETQYF,TGTGCCAGCAGCCCCCCCCTCTCAGAGACCCAGTACTTC
TRBD1,-,TRBJ2-2,14,TRBV7-9,CASMGQGNTGELFF,TGTGCCAGCATGGGACAGGGGAACACCGGGGAGCTGTTTTTT
TRBD2,-,TRBJ2-3,16,TRBV7-2,CASSHSSGASTDTQYF,TGTGCCAGCAGCCACTCCAGCGGGGCTAGCACAGATACGCAGTATTTT
-,-,TRBJ1-3,15,TRBV10-3,CAITPEALGGNTIYF,TGTGCCATCACCCCGGAGGCCCTGGGGGGAAACACCATATATTTT
TRBD2,once,TRBJ2-3,14,TRBV19,CASSDSGSLDTQYF,TGTGCCAGTAGTGATAGCGGGAGTCTAGATACGCAGTATTTT
-,-,TRBJ1-3,17,TRBV14,CASSQGLTRNSGNTIYF,TGTGCCAGCAGCCAAGGCCTTACCCGGAACTCTGGAAACACCATATATTTT
-,-,TRBJ1-2,12,TRBV30,CAWSVRGYGYTF,TGTGCCTGGAGTGTACGGGGCTATGGCTACACCTTC
TRBD2,-,TRBJ2-2,17,TRBV5-4,CASSLASGGRVTGELFF,TGTGCCAGCAGCTTGGCCAGCGGGGGGCGCGTAACCGGGGAGCTGTTTTTT
TRBD2,-,TRBJ2-1,16,TRBV4-2,CASSQALAGAYNEQFF,TGTGCCAGCAGCCAAGCACTAGCGGGAGCCTACAATGAGCAGTTCTTC
TRBD2,-,TRBJ2-2,14,TRBV19,CASKGTSGTGELFF,TGTGCCAGTAAAGGGACTAGCGGCACCGGGGAGCTGTTTTTT
TRBD1,-,TRBJ1-1,15,TRBV18,CASSPTTGSYTEAFF,TGTGCCAGCTCACCTACGACAGGGTCTTACACTGAAGCTTTCTTT
-,-,TRBJ1-3,14,TRBV28,CASSGRHSGNTIYF,TGTGCTAGCAGTGGCAGACACTCTGGAAACACCATATATTTT
TRBD2,-,TRBJ2-7,15,TRBV18,CASSPEPTSFYEQYF,TGTGCCAGCTCACCAGAGCCGACTAGCTTCTACGAGCAGTACTTC
TRBD1,-,TRBJ2-7,14,TRBV7-2,CASSFGQGSDEQYF,TGTGCCAGCAGCTTCGGACAGGGGTCGGACGAGCAGTACTTC
TRBD2,-,TRBJ2-7,15,TRBV13,CASSLPGEAGDEQYF,TGTGCCAGCAGCCTCCCCGGGGAAGCGGGAGACGAGCAGTACTTC
TRBD1,-,TRBJ1-5,15,TRBV6-6,CASSSPTGTSQPQHF,TGTGCCAGCAGTTCCCCGACAGGGACCAGCCAGCCCCAGCATTTT
-,-,TRBJ2-2,14,TRBV5-1,CASIPGVDTGELFF,TGCGCCAGCATACCAGGGGTCGACACCGGGGAGCTGTTTTTT
-,-,TRBJ1-3,16,TRBV10-3,CAISGFDSPSGNTIYF,TGTGCCATCAGTGGGTTTGACAGCCCCTCTGGAAACACCATATATTTT
-,-,TRBJ1-5,15,TRBV28,CASGTEPIDNQPQHF,TGTGCCAGCGGGACCGAACCTATTGACAATCAGCCCCAGCATTTT
-,-,TRBJ2-7,12,TRBV28,CASSSLFYEQYF,TGTGCCAGCAGTTCCCTTTTCTACGAGCAGTACTTC
-,-,TRBJ1-5,12,TRBV2,CASSRTAQPQHF,TGTGCCAGCAGTCGGACAGCTCAGCCCCAGCATTTT
TRBD2,-,TRBJ2-1,17,TRBV19,CASSISVRLADYNEQFF,TGTGCCAGTAGTATCTCAGTCAGGCTAGCGGACTACAATGAGCAGTTCTTC
-,-,TRBJ1-4,14,TRBV6-6,CASTPGTYNEKLFF,TGTGCCAGCACTCCCGGGACATACAATGAAAAACTGTTTTTT
-,-,TRBJ2-5,13,TRBV7-2,CASSLGTGETQYF,TGTGCCAGCAGCTTAGGGACGGGAGAGACCCAGTACTTC
-,few,TRBJ2-3,16,TRBV29-1,CSVGSGLGPATDTQYF,TGCAGCGTTGGGTCCGGGCTGGGACCAGCAACCGATACGCAGTATTTT
TRBD2,-,TRBJ2-3,16,TRBV7-2,CASSLLAGGSTDTQYF,TGTGCCAGCAGCCTCTTAGCGGGAGGGAGCACAGATACGCAGTATTTT
TRBD1,few,TRBJ1-3,17,TRBV7-8,CASSIIGGQSSGNTIYF,TGTGCCAGCAGCATAATAGGGGGACAGAGCTCTGGAAACACCATATATTTT
-,-,TRBJ2-3,14,TRBV7-7,CASSLFSGTDTQYF,TGTGCTAGCAGCTTATTCTCGGGGACAGATACGCAGTATTTT
-,-,TRBJ2-1,14,TRBV11-2,CASSLERTYNEQFF,TGTGCCAGCAGCCTAGAAAGGACGTACAATGAGCAGTTCTTC
-,-,TRBJ1-1,17,TRBV5-1,CASSLEFVPPLNTEAFF,TGCGCCAGCAGCTTGGAATTTGTGCCTCCCCTGAACACTGAAGCTTTCTTT
-,-,TRBJ2-2,16,TRBV7-2,CASSPQGLANTGELFF,TGTGCCAGCAGCCCCCAGGGACTCGCGAACACCGGGGAGCTGTTTTTT
TRBD2,-,TRBJ2-4,15,TRBV7-9,CASSSAGLAKNIQYF,TGTGCCAGCAGCTCAGCGGGATTAGCCAAAAACATTCAGTACTTC
TRBD2,-,TRBJ2-5,18,TRBV11-2,CATQRGLTSGRGGETQYF,TGTGCCACCCAGAGGGGGCTGACTAGCGGGAGGGGAGGAGAGACCCAGTACTTC
TRBD2,once,TRBJ2-7,12,TRBV2,CAGGLAGYEQYF,TGTGCCGGGGGACTAGCGGGCTACGAGCAGTACTTC
-,-,TRBJ2-5,16,TRBV27,CASSRAGSPSEETQYF,TGTGCCAGCAGTCGGGCGGGGAGTCCGTCCGAAGAGACCCAGTACTTC
TRBD2,-,TRBJ2-5,18,TRBV9,CASSVGVGGRAPKETQYF,TGTGCCAGCAGCGTGGGGGTTGGCGGGAGAGCCCCTAAAGAGACCCAGTACTTC
-,-,TRBJ2-7,13,TRBV28,CASSPPETYEQYF,TGTGCCAGCAGTCCCCCAGAAACCTACGAGCAGTACTTC
TRBD1,-,TRBJ1-1,14,TRBV9,CASSVATGVSEAFF,TGTGCCAGCAGCGTAGCTACAGGGGTCTCTGAAGCTTTCTTT
-,-,TRBJ2-6,15,TRBV7-2,CASSSPRRGANVLTF,TGTGCCAGCAGCTCCCCGAGGAGGGGGGCCAACGTCCTGACTTTC